The following is a T cell receptor beta chain sequence with its context. What antigen it recognizes has not been identified. Per-base quality was not reported, and no clone a single base away is much larger than it. This sample was included in a study of Ad26.COV2.S vaccination and SARS-CoV-2 variants (dated by TCRdb to about 2021). Background on the whole study: TCRbeta repertoire sequencing served as the tool for gauging how specific and how broad the SARS-CoV-2-reactive T cell receptors were following Ad26.COV2.S vaccination. A total of 32 samples were included in the TCR-sequenced set, comprising some 20 Ad26.COV2.S vaccine recipients, 5 placebo recipients and 8 SARS-CoV-2 convalescent individuals. The study at large found these results: Substantial breadth of spike-specific CD8+ and CD4+ T cell responses was reported after vaccination. It was noted by the authors that total T cell responses may have been underestimated by the TCR breadth and depth analyses. Ad26.COV2.S recipients had higher spike-specific TCR breadth than placebo recipients (P = 0.0014). Vaccine and placebo recipients had comparable non-spike TCR breadth, which fits with the vaccine containing only spike.

The time point tag for this specimen amounts to: individuals recovered from natural SARS-CoV-2 infection. The immunoSEQ Assay was the method used to sequence TCRbeta CDR3 regions. After extraction, genomic DNA underwent amplification by bias-controlled multiplex PCR, followed by high-throughput sequencing. Under the source paper's analysis protocol: Collapsing and filtering of sequences were performed to quantify the absolute abundance of each unique TCRbeta CDR3 region. T cell fraction was estimated by normalizing TCRbeta template counts to usable DNA, with usable DNA measured through amplification of reference genes found in all nucleated cells. Repertoire TCRs were annotated as SARS-CoV-2-specific when V gene, CDR3 amino acid sequence and J gene were exactly matched to a known reactive TCR set. The reference SARS-CoV-2 TCR set was derived from MIRA and filtered for enrichment in COVID-19-positive ImmuneCODE repertoires, a step that removed public or cross-reactive TCRs. Based on the MIRA antigens, annotated TCRs were further analysed at the level of specific ORF or position within ORF. Depth was the summed frequency of annotated unique rearrangements, while breadth was defined as annotated unique rearrangements over total unique productive rearrangements. Two-sided Wilcoxon rank-sum tests were used to compare TCR breadth between groups. TCRdb mirrors the immuneACCESS table, restricted to in-frame sequences. Some clones are absent from its copies; in checked studies, under half trace to an unresolved V gene, and the reason for the others is unknown. V, J and clone size are those of that table, while D and trimming were read from the DNA. The sample has about 87,000 clones on record, about four fifths of them singletons. The top ten clonotypes cover roughly 15% of the sample.

This receptor was taken from a human donor who had recovered from COVID-19. The specimen was peripheral blood, collected after recovery from COVID-19.

The nucleotide sequence is given as TGTGCCAGCAGTCCCGGTACCGGGGAGCTGTTTTTT. It translates as CASSPGTGELFF. The chain is made from TRBV12-3 or TRBV12-4 and TRBJ2-2; there is no confident call for the D gene. Including cysteine and phenylalanine, the CDR3 has 12 amino acids. The only DNA kept is the CDR3, 36 bases in frame from the first base. The trim is 5 bases for V and 5 bases for J, with a gap of 6 bases between the germline ends.